The source of this TCR beta chain is a study of T-cell memory formation after mild COVID-19. The V end was cut by 4 bases, the J end by 0 bases, with 21 bases between. Germline CDR1 and CDR2: SEHNR and FQNEAQ (reference sequence). This CDR3 has 18 residues. Study-level findings and limits: Several responding clones turned up in pre-infection memory, indicating that cross-reactive memory may have taken part. Shrinking CD4+ clones resided mostly in CM and EM, and CD8+ ones in EMRA.

This clonotype was detected only a few times. Its antigen is undetermined. From 5'RACE with constant-segment primers came TCR alpha and TCR beta cDNA libraries that carried sample barcodes and UMIs. TCRdb independently ran MiXCR on the 5' RACE reads; one entry per CDR3 protein. The table has fewer than 150,000 distinct CDR3 sequences, approximately 22% seen once. V and J are TRBV7-9 and TRBJ2-5, with D perhaps TRBD1 (6 bases). Sequenced material: PBMCs or a T cell subset sorted from them (not recorded which). This TCR was recovered from a man between 18 and 35 years old who had mild COVID-19 (a few samples of this study predate the infection). Cell type and time point are not known. CDR3 nucleotides: TGTGCCAGCAGCTCCCACAGGGCCCTGAAACAGTACCAAGAGACCCAGTACTTC. Translation: CASSSHRALKQYQETQYF. The full variable domain, with the rest looked up from reference TRBV7-9 and TRBJ2-5, is DTGVSQNPRHKITKRGQNVTFRCDPISEHNRLYWYRQTLGQGPEFLTYFQNEAQLEKSRLLSDRFSAERPKGSFSTLEIQRTEQGDSAMYLCASSSHRALKQYQETQYFGPGTRLLVL.